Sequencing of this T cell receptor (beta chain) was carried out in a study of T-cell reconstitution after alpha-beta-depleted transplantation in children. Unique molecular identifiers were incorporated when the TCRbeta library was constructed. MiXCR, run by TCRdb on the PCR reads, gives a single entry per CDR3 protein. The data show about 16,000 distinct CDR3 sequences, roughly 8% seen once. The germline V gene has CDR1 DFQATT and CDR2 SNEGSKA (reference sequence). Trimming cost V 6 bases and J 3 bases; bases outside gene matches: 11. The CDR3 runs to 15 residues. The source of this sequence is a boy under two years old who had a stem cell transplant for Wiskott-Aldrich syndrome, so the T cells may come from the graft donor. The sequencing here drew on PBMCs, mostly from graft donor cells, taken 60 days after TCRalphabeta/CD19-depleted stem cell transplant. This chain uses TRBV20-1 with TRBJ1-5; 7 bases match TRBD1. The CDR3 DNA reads TGCAGTGCGACGGTATCCGGGACAGTCAATCAGCCCCAGCATTTT. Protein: CSATVSGTVNQPQHF.